These 29 T cell receptor beta chains share one sample of origin, sequenced in a study of blood T cell repertoires in COVID-19. The data were produced by immunoSEQ multiplex PCR, yet TCRdb's version contains in-frame clones alone and is incomplete. The sample consists of about 330,000 clones, over 80% of them appearing once. Sequencing was carried out using PBMCs or T cells enriched from blood (not recorded which). These receptors originate from a man aged 25-45 years who had recovered from COVID-19.

The V gene is TRBV28, the J gene TRBJ1-5, with 8 bases matching TRBD1. V was pared by 5 bases and J by 7 bases, with 4 bases of the junction left unmatched. Per germline, CDR1 MDHEN and CDR2 SYDVKM. The length of the CDR3 is 13 residues. The CDR3 DNA sequence: TGTGCCAGCAGTGTGACAGGGGAACAGCCCCAGCATTTT. Its protein product is CASSVTGEQPQHF.

The chain employs TRBV7-9 and TRBJ2-5; the match to TRBD1 covers 7 bases. Looked up from germline, CDR1 is SEHNR and CDR2 is FQNEAQ (reference sequence). V lost 4 bases to trimming and J lost 0 bases; unmatched junction nucleotides: 5. CDR3 length equals 15 residues. CDR3 nucleotide sequence: TGTGCCAGCAGCTCCCGGGACAGTTACCAAGAGACCCAGTACTTC. Translated, it gives CASSSRDSYQETQYF.

The chain recombines TRBV5-1 with TRBJ2-7; no reliable D call. This CDR3 is built from 15 residues. Germline V gene sequence: CDR1 SGHRS, CDR2 YFSETQ. The germline V and J ends were trimmed by 1 base and 3 bases, with 14 bases remaining between them. CDR3 residues: CASSLSVAAGYEQYF. DNA of the CDR3: TGCGCCAGCAGCTTGAGTGTTGCGGCCGGCTACGAGCAGTACTTC.

This clone was picked up many times. The V call is TRBV5-4, the J call TRBJ2-5, with 16 bases fitting TRBD2. CDR3 length: 19 residues. Trimming at V came to 3 bases and at J to 0 bases, leaving 8 bases not matched to a gene. Germline V gene data show CDR1 as SGHNT and CDR2 as YYREEE (reference sequence). CDR3: CASSSPPGLAGGYQETQYF. The CDR3 coding sequence is TGTGCCAGCAGCTCACCTCCGGGACTAGCGGGGGGGTACCAAGAGACCCAGTACTTC.

This clone appeared a few times. V usage is TRBV7-8 and J usage is TRBJ2-7; 7 bases are shared with TRBD1. Per germline, CDR1 SGHVS and CDR2 FQNEAQ. The V and J ends lost 3 bases and 7 bases, in that order; junction bases with no gene match: 6. This CDR3 is 13 amino acids long. The CDR3 region is CASSLSRDREQYF. DNA of the CDR3: TGTGCCAGCAGCTTGTCCCGGGACAGAGAGCAGTACTTC.

This chain connects TRBV7-9 to TRBJ1-2; 9 bases are a match to TRBD1. V trimming: 1 base; J trimming: 2 bases; junction bases outside the gene matches: 5. Per germline, CDR1 SEHNR and CDR2 FQNEAQ (reference sequence). This CDR3 contains 16 residues. In DNA, the CDR3 is TGTGCCAGCAGCTTAGAGATGGACAGGGGAAACTATGGCTACACCTTC. Translating gives CASSLEMDRGNYGYTF.

The rearrangement links TRBV18 to TRBJ2-7; 7 nucleotides match TRBD1. The V gene end was trimmed by 3 bases and the J gene end by 4 bases; junction bases not matched to a gene: 9. This CDR3 is built from 15 residues. Germline V gene sequence: CDR1 KGHSH, CDR2 LQKENI. CDR3 loop: CASSPAGQGVYEQYF. The CDR3 region has the DNA TGTGCCAGCTCACCGGCAGGGCAGGGGGTTTACGAGCAGTACTTC.

The chain combines TRBV18 with TRBJ2-4; 10 positions agree with TRBD1. The CDR3 totals 17 residues. V lost 3 bases, J lost 0 bases, and 5 bases stayed unmatched. Germline V lookup: CDR1 KGHSH, CDR2 LQKENI. The CDR3 nucleotides read TGTGCCAGCTCACCGACAGGGGGCTACTTAGCCAAAAACATTCAGTACTTC. Its translation is CASSPTGGYLAKNIQYF.

V usage is TRBV6-1 and J usage is TRBJ1-2; D is unresolved. Trimming cost V 0 bases and J 8 bases, with 4 bases left between them. In germline, CDR1 is MNHNS, CDR2 SASEGT. This CDR3 comprises 11 residues. CDR3 sequence reads: CASSEAQGYTF. The CDR3 DNA sequence: TGTGCCAGCAGTGAAGCCCAGGGCTACACCTTC.

The chain uses TRBV28 and TRBJ1-4, with 9 bases matching TRBD1. From germline, CDR1 is MDHEN and CDR2 SYDVKM. Unmatched junction bases numbered 5, after V lost 5 bases and J lost 7 bases. The CDR3 consists of 14 residues. In DNA form, the CDR3 reads TGTGCCAGCAGTGCCACAGGGGGCCTTGAAAAACTGTTTTTT. Protein product: CASSATGGLEKLFF.

In this sample, this clone turned up once. The CDR3 loop is CASSIDFNYGYTF. The CDR3 coding sequence is TGTGCCAGTAGTATCGACTTTAACTATGGCTACACCTTC. The chain combines TRBV19 with TRBJ1-2, with D unclear. Deletions cut 3 bases from V and 1 base from J, with 6 bases between. This CDR3 has 13 residues. Germline CDR1 is LNHDA and CDR2 is SQIVND (reference sequence).

The CDR3 nucleotides read TGTGCCAGCAGCTTTTGGACAGGGACGGGATATAACTATGGCTACACCTTC. Its translation: CASSFWTGTGYNYGYTF. The V gene is TRBV5-4, the J gene TRBJ1-2, with TRBD1 matching over 8 bases. Losses at the gene ends were 2 bases for V and 1 base for J; bases not matched to a gene: 10. The CDR3 is 17 residues long. Germline CDR1 is SGHNT and CDR2 is YYREEE (reference sequence).

The chain is built from TRBV2 and TRBJ1-1; D is unclear. Germline-derived CDR1 and CDR2 are SNHLY and FYNNEI. The V gene lost 6 bases and the J gene lost 0 bases, with 14 bases spanning the gap. The CDR3 length is 15 residues. This CDR3 reads CASRNTALMNTEAFF. The CDR3 region has the DNA TGTGCCAGCAGAAATACAGCCCTGATGAACACTGAAGCTTTCTTT.

The chain combines TRBV6-1 with TRBJ2-1, with D hard to call. Trimming took off 2 bases at V and 8 bases at J, with 7 bases between the two ends. The CDR3 totals 12 residues. Germline lookup yields CDR1 MNHNS and CDR2 SASEGT. CDR3 loop: CASSESGDEQFF. For the CDR3, the DNA is TGTGCCAGCAGTGAATCCGGAGATGAGCAGTTCTTC.

The chain joins TRBV2 to TRBJ1-1; 9 nucleotides agree with TRBD1. The CDR3 spans 14 residues. Germline V gene lookup returns CDR1 SNHLY and CDR2 FYNNEI. Trimming removed 6 bases from V and 3 bases from J; junction bases left unmatched: 5. CDR3 sequence reads: CASRKQGADTEAFF. The DNA for the CDR3 is TGTGCCAGCAGGAAACAGGGGGCAGACACTGAAGCTTTCTTT.

The chain joins TRBV7-8 to TRBJ1-6; D ambiguous. The CDR3 extends over 16 amino acids. CDR1 is SGHVS, CDR2 FQNEAQ, per germline. Trimming took off 2 bases at V and 7 bases at J, with 15 bases between the two ends. The CDR3 loop reads CASSLPPQFSNSPLHF. As DNA, the CDR3 is TGTGCCAGCAGCTTACCCCCCCAGTTTAGCAATTCACCCCTCCACTTT.

This rearrangement joins TRBV6-1 to TRBJ2-4; D is undetermined. The CDR3 spans 14 residues. V dropped 0 bases and J dropped 6 bases, with 9 bases sitting between them. From germline, CDR1 is MNHNS and CDR2 SASEGT. CDR3 coding DNA: TGTGCCAGCAGTGAAGCGCTGCCGGTAAACATTCAGTACTTC. Protein product: CASSEALPVNIQYF.

The V call is TRBV29-1, the J call TRBJ2-5; 9 positions match TRBD1. This CDR3 contains 15 residues. The trim removed 1 base at V and 4 bases at J, leaving 7 bases unmatched. Germline V gives CDR1 SQVTM, CDR2 ANQGSEA. CDR3 protein: CSVEARDRVGETQYF. The CDR3 DNA reads as TGCAGCGTTGAAGCCCGGGACAGGGTGGGAGAGACCCAGTACTTC.

The gene calls are TRBV11-2 and TRBJ1-4; D is perhaps TRBD1 (5 bases). The CDR3 runs to 14 residues. Trimming removed 5 bases from V and 1 base from J, with 8 bases in between. Germline V gives CDR1 SGHAT, CDR2 FQNNGV. CDR3 DNA: TGTGCCAGCAGCCAGGGCCGAACTAATGAAAAACTGTTTTTT. This encodes CASSQGRTNEKLFF. The full variable domain, with the rest looked up from reference TRBV11-2 and TRBJ1-4, is EAGVAQSPRYKIIEKRQSVAFWCNPISGHATLYWYQQILGQGPKLLIQFQNNGVVDDSQLPKDRFSAERLKGVDSTLKIQPAKLEDSAVYLCASSQGRTNEKLFFGSGTQLSVL.

V is TRBV27 and J is TRBJ1-2; 8 nucleotides line up with TRBD1. The CDR3 has 16 residues. J was trimmed by 1 base and V by 2 bases; bases with no gene match: 6. Germline V gene lookup returns CDR1 MNHEY and CDR2 SMNVEV (reference sequence). The CDR3 loop is CASSLAGQGHNYGYTF. CDR3 nucleotide sequence: TGTGCCAGCAGTTTAGCCGGACAGGGCCATAACTATGGCTACACCTTC.

V and J are TRBV30 and TRBJ2-7, with D possibly TRBD1 on 5 matching bases. The V gene lost 7 bases and the J gene lost 3 bases, with 13 bases spanning the gap. CDR1 is GTSNPN, CDR2 SVGIG, per germline (reference sequence). There are 12 residues in the CDR3. CDR3 sequence reads: CALTVTNYEQYF. The DNA for the CDR3 is TGTGCCTTGACAGTCACCAACTACGAGCAGTACTTC.

This sequence joins TRBV19 and TRBJ2-5; the match to TRBD2 covers 12 bases. V shed 7 bases and J 2 bases; nucleotides not matched to a gene: 5. The germline gives CDR1 LNHDA, CDR2 SQIVND (reference sequence). CDR3 length: 15 amino acids. The CDR3 sequence is CASTEGLAGQETQYF. For the CDR3, the DNA is TGTGCCAGTACCGAGGGACTAGCGGGTCAAGAGACCCAGTACTTC.

The table lists this clone with a count of one. Other DNA variants within this sample encode the same CDR3. The gene calls are TRBV5-4 and TRBJ2-3, with 14 nucleotides matching TRBD2. The J segment lost 3 bases and the V segment lost 3 bases, leaving 3 bases of the junction unmatched. CDR1 is SGHNT and CDR2 is YYREEE in the germline V gene (reference sequence). The CDR3 sequence is 16 residues long. The CDR3 sequence is CASSSGLAGATDTQYF. The DNA for the CDR3 is TGTGCCAGCAGCTCGGGACTAGCGGGGGCAACAGATACGCAGTATTTT.

This sequence joins TRBV29-1 and TRBJ1-1; no clear D gene. The V gene lost 3 bases and the J gene lost 5 bases, with 16 bases spanning the gap. Germline V CDR1 and CDR2: SQVTM, ANQGSEA. CDR3 length: 14 residues. Here the CDR3 reads CSVEPDWEVTEAFF. The CDR3 DNA reads as TGCAGCGTTGAGCCCGACTGGGAGGTTACTGAAGCTTTCTTT.

The rearrangement uses TRBV6-5 and TRBJ1-2; no reliable D call. Trimming removed 2 bases from V and 4 bases from J, with 14 bases in between. The CDR3 extends over 15 amino acids. From germline, CDR1 is MNHEY and CDR2 SVGAGI. The CDR3 region has the DNA TGTGCCAGCAGTTACCCACGGGATAACGGCTATGGCTACACCTTC. Protein: CASSYPRDNGYGYTF.

V is TRBV12-2 and J is TRBJ2-3; TRBD2 is taken as the D call from the table, unchecked against the DNA. TRBV12-2 is reported as a pseudogene. This CDR3 region has 17 residues. CDR3 in amino acids: CASRLDLAGGLTDTQYF. CDR3 in DNA: TGTGCAAGTCGCTTAGATCTAGCGGGGGGACTCACAGATACGCAGTATTTT.

The chain combines TRBV3-1 (or the pseudogene TRBV3-2) with TRBJ1-5, with a tentative D call TRBD1 (5 bases). The V and J ends lost 0 bases and 2 bases respectively, with 14 bases between them. CDR3 length: 17 amino acids. Germline values: CDR1 LGHDT, CDR2 YNNKEL (reference sequence). The CDR3: CASSQDYGGGGNQPQHF. CDR3 nucleotides: TGTGCCAGCAGCCAAGATTACGGGGGAGGGGGCAATCAGCCCCAGCATTTT.

V gene TRBV15 combines with J gene TRBJ2-3, with D perhaps TRBD1 (5 bases). The V end lost 0 bases, the J end lost 0 bases, and 25 bases lay between the germline ends. Germline CDR1 is LNHNV and CDR2 is YYDKDF (reference sequence). This CDR3 is 21 amino acids long. CDR3 region: CATSRDLTITTDLSSTDTQYF. CDR3 DNA: TGTGCCACCAGCAGAGATCTTACCATTACGACAGATTTATCTAGCACAGATACGCAGTATTTT. The whole variable domain, filled in from reference TRBV15 and TRBJ2-3, reads DAMVIQNPRYQVTQFGKPVTLSCSQTLNHNVMYWYQQKSSQAPKLLFHYYDKDFNNEADTPDNFQSRRPNTSFCFLDIRSPGLGDTAMYLCATSRDLTITTDLSSTDTQYFGPGTRLTVL.

The chain carries TRBV28 and TRBJ1-2; TRBD1 matches at 7 bases. This CDR3 spans 16 amino acids. Germline V lookup: CDR1 MDHEN, CDR2 SYDVKM. V gave up 6 bases and J gave up 0 bases; unmatched junction bases: 10. In DNA form, the CDR3 reads TGTGCCAGCAGACCCCTCGGCGGGACAGCTAACTATGGCTACACCTTC. It specifies CASRPLGGTANYGYTF.